This T cell receptor beta chain was sequenced during a study of shared clonotypes between healthy human individuals. The overall study: Per donor, CD8 memory used one plate, CD8 naive used two, CD4 memory used three and CD4 naive used three.

To note about this clone: The antigen remains undetermined.

Study-level findings and limits: Relative to memory subsets, naive subsets generally showed larger estimated richness. Shared clonotypes: roughly 4.5% naive CD4, 3.5% to 4% naive CD8, 2.3% memory CD4, under 0.5% memory CD8.

Naive CD8 cells, CD45RO-negative and positively selected for CCR7, excluded terminally differentiated effector memory CD45RA+ cells. The CDR3 has 15 residues. Germline CDR1 and CDR2: MNHEY and SMNVEV (reference sequence). The V gene end was trimmed by 2 bases and the J gene end by 6 bases; junction bases not matched to a gene: 7. Splitting of each subset's genomic DNA was done evenly across several immunoSEQ plates. Only in-frame clones appear in the TCRdb table, and some are missing; sequencing was by immunoSEQ multiplex PCR. The sample has over 2 million clones; roughly 95% are singletons. This rearrangement joins TRBV27 to TRBJ2-4; 7 bases line up with TRBD2. The sequenced sample consisted of naive CD8+ T cells sorted from blood. This clonotype was obtained from a man younger than 35 in good health. The CDR3 loop is CASSLGLAARNIQYF. The CDR3 coding sequence is TGTGCCAGCAGTTTAGGTCTAGCGGCCCGAAACATTCAGTACTTC.